This is a list of T cell receptor beta chains from one sample in a study of T cell responses to AZD1222 COVID-19 vaccine. Profiling relied on immunoSEQ multiplex PCR, and the TCRdb table lists in-frame clones only, not all of them. This table has some 110,000 clones, about 89% appearing once. This specimen consisted of peripheral blood, obtained 28 days after the second AZD1222 dose. Receptor source: an adult who received the AZD1222 COVID-19 vaccine. Both conserved end residues are part of each CDR3. A D gene is named only where the DNA matches it firmly. Clone size appears in some rows only: once, few, many, or a class for an expanded clone.

d_call: .
clone_size: few
j_call: TRBJ1-1
v_call: TRBV7-8
cdr3_length: 14
cdr3_nt: TGTGCCAGCAGCTTAGAGGCCAGGGCTTATGAAGCTTTCTTT
cdr3_aa: CASSLEARAYEAFF

d_call: TRBD2
clone_size: .
j_call: TRBJ2-1
v_call: TRBV19
cdr3_length: 16
cdr3_nt: TGTGCCAGTACCATAAGCGGGAGGGATTCCTACAATGAGCAGTTCTTC
cdr3_aa: CASTISGRDSYNEQFF

d_call: TRBD2
clone_size: once
j_call: TRBJ2-1
v_call: TRBV10-1
cdr3_length: 15
cdr3_nt: TGCGCCAGCAGCCCACACGCGGGACTAGTCAATGAGCAGTTCTTC
cdr3_aa: CASSPHAGLVNEQFF

d_call: TRBD1
clone_size: .
j_call: TRBJ1-1
v_call: TRBV20-1
cdr3_length: 12
cdr3_nt: TGCAGTGCTACTGACAGGGTAACTGAAGCTTTCTTT
cdr3_aa: CSATDRVTEAFF

d_call: .
clone_size: .
j_call: TRBJ2-1
v_call: TRBV6-5
cdr3_length: 16
cdr3_nt: TGTGCCAGCAGTTACGGCGTCTCCAGCTCCTACAATGAGCAGTTCTTC
cdr3_aa: CASSYGVSSSYNEQFF

d_call: TRBD1
clone_size: .
j_call: TRBJ2-1
v_call: TRBV11-1
cdr3_length: 14
cdr3_nt: TGTGCCAGCAGCCCGCAGGGGGCCAACAATGAGCAGTTCTTC
cdr3_aa: CASSPQGANNEQFF

d_call: .
clone_size: .
j_call: TRBJ1-1
v_call: TRBV5-4
cdr3_length: 14
cdr3_nt: TGTGCCAGCAGCTTGGCGGGCCAGAACACTGAAGCTTTCTTT
cdr3_aa: CASSLAGQNTEAFF

d_call: TRBD1
clone_size: .
j_call: TRBJ1-2
v_call: TRBV7-9
cdr3_length: 15
cdr3_nt: TGTGCCAGCAGCTTACCTGTCGCAGGGGGCTATGGCTACACCTTC
cdr3_aa: CASSLPVAGGYGYTF

d_call: .
clone_size: .
j_call: TRBJ2-2
v_call: TRBV7-3
cdr3_length: 13
cdr3_nt: TGTGCCAGCGGACACCTAACAACCGGGGAGCTGTTTTTT
cdr3_aa: CASGHLTTGELFF

d_call: TRBD1
clone_size: .
j_call: TRBJ1-2
v_call: TRBV7-9
cdr3_length: 16
cdr3_nt: TGTGCCAGCAGCTTAGGCATTGGGACAGGGTTCGATGGCTACACCTTC
cdr3_aa: CASSLGIGTGFDGYTF

d_call: TRBD2
clone_size: .
j_call: TRBJ2-3
v_call: TRBV6-4
cdr3_length: 16
cdr3_nt: TGTGCCAGCAGTGGCCGGGGGGGCACTAGCACAGATACGCAGTATTTT
cdr3_aa: CASSGRGGTSTDTQYF

d_call: TRBD1
clone_size: .
j_call: TRBJ1-2
v_call: TRBV7-9
cdr3_length: 14
cdr3_nt: TGTGCCAGCAGCCACGGAGACAGGGAAGGAGGCTACACCTTC
cdr3_aa: CASSHGDREGGYTF

d_call: .
clone_size: .
j_call: TRBJ2-2
v_call: TRBV21-1
cdr3_length: 21
cdr3_nt: TGTGCCAGCAGCAAATCGGTATTGGGGACAGGGTATGGAGGGAAAACCGGGGAGCTGTTTTTT
cdr3_aa: CASSKSVLGTGYGGKTGELFF

d_call: TRBD1
clone_size: .
j_call: TRBJ2-7
v_call: TRBV6-4
cdr3_length: 14
cdr3_nt: TGTGCCAGCAGCCCAGGACAGGGGACCTACGAGCAGTACTTC
cdr3_aa: CASSPGQGTYEQYF

d_call: .
clone_size: .
j_call: TRBJ1-4
v_call: TRBV11-2
cdr3_length: 15
cdr3_nt: TGTGCCAGCAGCCCGCAGGGTTCAACTAATGAAAAACTGTTTTTT
cdr3_aa: CASSPQGSTNEKLFF

d_call: .
clone_size: .
j_call: TRBJ2-7
v_call: TRBV7-9
cdr3_length: 15
cdr3_nt: TGTGCCAGCAGCCACCCCCGGGACCCAACCTACGAGCAGTACTTC
cdr3_aa: CASSHPRDPTYEQYF

d_call: TRBD2
clone_size: .
j_call: TRBJ2-3
v_call: TRBV6-5
cdr3_length: 16
cdr3_nt: TGTGCCAGCAGTTCCGGTGGGGCGGGGGGTAAAGATACGCAGTATTTT
cdr3_aa: CASSSGGAGGKDTQYF

d_call: .
clone_size: .
j_call: TRBJ1-1
v_call: TRBV6-5
cdr3_length: 14
cdr3_nt: TGTGCCAGCAGTCTTCCCATCGGAGGACTGGAAGCTTTCTTT
cdr3_aa: CASSLPIGGLEAFF

d_call: TRBD2
clone_size: .
j_call: TRBJ2-1
v_call: TRBV15
cdr3_length: 14
cdr3_nt: TGTGCCACCAGGGAGGCGGGGGACTACCCTGAGCAGTTCTTC
cdr3_aa: CATREAGDYPEQFF

d_call: .
clone_size: .
j_call: TRBJ1-1
v_call: TRBV6-5
cdr3_length: 14
cdr3_nt: TGTGCCAGCAGAGCGGCCCCCATGAACACTGAAGCTTTCTTT
cdr3_aa: CASRAAPMNTEAFF

d_call: .
clone_size: .
j_call: TRBJ1-1
v_call: TRBV18
cdr3_length: 12
cdr3_nt: TGTGCCAGCTCACCGTGGGACACTGAAGCTTTCTTT
cdr3_aa: CASSPWDTEAFF

d_call: TRBD1
clone_size: .
j_call: TRBJ2-7
v_call: TRBV27
cdr3_length: 14
cdr3_nt: TGTGCCAGCAGTACCGGACAGGGCCTCTACGAGCAGTACTTC
cdr3_aa: CASSTGQGLYEQYF

d_call: .
clone_size: .
j_call: TRBJ2-1
v_call: TRBV3-1/TRBV3-2
cdr3_length: 14
cdr3_nt: TGTGCCAGCAGCCAACCGGATGTCCTATTGGAGCAGTTCTTC
cdr3_aa: CASSQPDVLLEQFF

d_call: .
clone_size: few
j_call: TRBJ1-1
v_call: TRBV21-1
cdr3_length: 18
cdr3_nt: TGTGCCAGCAGCAAGTGGGACAGGGAGAGGACGATGAACACTGAAGCTTTCTTT
cdr3_aa: CASSKWDRERTMNTEAFF

d_call: .
clone_size: .
j_call: TRBJ1-4
v_call: TRBV6-5
cdr3_length: 14
cdr3_nt: TGTGCCAGCAAGCGGGTCACGGGGGATGAAAAACTGTTTTTT
cdr3_aa: CASKRVTGDEKLFF

d_call: .
clone_size: .
j_call: TRBJ2-7
v_call: TRBV4-3
cdr3_length: 17
cdr3_nt: TGCGCCAGCAGCCAAGATCCCCTGGGGGGGCCCACCTACGAGCAGTACTTC
cdr3_aa: CASSQDPLGGPTYEQYF

d_call: .
clone_size: .
j_call: TRBJ1-2
v_call: TRBV7-9
cdr3_length: 13
cdr3_nt: TGTGCCAGCAGCTTAGCAGGTTCCTATGGCTACACCTTC
cdr3_aa: CASSLAGSYGYTF

d_call: TRBD1
clone_size: .
j_call: TRBJ1-4
v_call: TRBV29-1
cdr3_length: 13
cdr3_nt: TGCAGCGTTTCGGGACAGACTAATGAAAAACTGTTTTTT
cdr3_aa: CSVSGQTNEKLFF

d_call: .
clone_size: .
j_call: TRBJ1-6
v_call: TRBV7-6
cdr3_length: 17
cdr3_nt: TGTGCCAGTCTTGGACACCCAAAGGCCCCATTAGATTCACCCCTCCACTTT
cdr3_aa: CASLGHPKAPLDSPLHF

d_call: .
clone_size: .
j_call: TRBJ1-4
v_call: TRBV9
cdr3_length: 16
cdr3_nt: TGTGCCAGCAGCGTAGGAGGGAGCGCCGGTAATGAAAAACTGTTTTTT
cdr3_aa: CASSVGGSAGNEKLFF

d_call: .
clone_size: .
j_call: TRBJ2-1
v_call: TRBV18
cdr3_length: 15
cdr3_nt: TGTGCCAGCTCACCCTCGGGAGTGCGATCGGATGAGCAGTTCTTC
cdr3_aa: CASSPSGVRSDEQFF

d_call: .
clone_size: once
j_call: TRBJ2-1
v_call: TRBV27
cdr3_length: 15
cdr3_nt: TGTGCCAGCAGTCTTGGACCTTCCTCCTACAATGAGCAGTTCTTC
cdr3_aa: CASSLGPSSYNEQFF

d_call: TRBD2
clone_size: .
j_call: TRBJ2-3
v_call: TRBV29-1
cdr3_length: 13
cdr3_nt: TGCAGCGTTGGGGGACTAGAAAGAGATACGCAGTATTTT
cdr3_aa: CSVGGLERDTQYF

d_call: .
clone_size: .
j_call: TRBJ2-6
v_call: TRBV6-1
cdr3_length: 17
cdr3_nt: TGTGCCAGCAGTGAAGGGAGGGGTAGCTCTGGGGCCAACGTCCTGACTTTC
cdr3_aa: CASSEGRGSSGANVLTF

d_call: TRBD2
clone_size: .
j_call: TRBJ2-7
v_call: TRBV7-9
cdr3_length: 15
cdr3_nt: TGTGCCAGCAGCTTATATAGCGGGAGAGGCTACGAGCAGTACTTC
cdr3_aa: CASSLYSGRGYEQYF

d_call: .
clone_size: .
j_call: TRBJ2-7
v_call: TRBV11-2
cdr3_length: 13
cdr3_nt: TGTGCCAGCAGCTTAGGGCTAGTCGGGGAGCAGTACTTC
cdr3_aa: CASSLGLVGEQYF

d_call: .
clone_size: .
j_call: TRBJ2-5
v_call: TRBV7-7
cdr3_length: 14
cdr3_nt: TGTGCTAGCAGCTTCAGTCTAGCCCAAGAGACCCAGTACTTC
cdr3_aa: CASSFSLAQETQYF

d_call: .
clone_size: .
j_call: TRBJ2-7
v_call: TRBV18
cdr3_length: 12
cdr3_nt: TGTGCCAGCTCACCATACAGGGACGAGCAGTACTTC
cdr3_aa: CASSPYRDEQYF